This TCR beta chain appears in the sequencing data of a study of PD-1 blockade in classical Hodgkin lymphoma. Broader study findings: By cycle point C4D1, TCR diversity had risen significantly in CD4+ cells (but not CD8+ cells). Baseline diversity in complete responders resembled that of newly diagnosed patients.

Produced via immunoSEQ multiplex PCR; TCRdb's table is partial and in-frame only. The repertoire holds more than 10,000 clones, with 80% as singletons. Germline V lookup: CDR1 MDHEN, CDR2 SYDVKM. The CDR3 is made up of 17 amino acids. Trimming took off 5 bases at V and 9 bases at J, with 26 bases between the two ends. Every one of the patients relapsed after autologous stem cell transplantation (brentuximab vedotin exposure was variable). Concerning this clone itself: Its antigen remains unidentified.

Sequencing was performed on peripheral blood mononuclear cells (PBMCs), taken at baseline. The TCR comes from a human donor with classical Hodgkin lymphoma. The chain links TRBV28 to TRBJ2-1; either TRBD1 or TRBD2 may supply D (5 bases each). The DNA of the CDR3 is TGTGCCAGCAGTCCCCTCTTGAGGGGCCTCCTAGGGCGTGAGCAGTTCTTC. Protein product: CASSPLLRGLLGREQFF.